This paragraph covers one TCR beta chain sequence. It lacks a known antigen. Base qualities are missing; no much larger clone stands one base away. Whole blood was collected in K2EDTA tubes by collaborating institutions according to the institutions' own protocols. For TCRbeta analysis, collaborators shipped samples as frozen whole blood, isolated PBMCs, or DNA extracted from either of those sample types. The immunoSEQ Assay, a bias-controlled multiplex PCR, was used to amplify TCRbeta CDR3 regions from genomic DNA. Per the authors' processing: Nucleated cell counts per sample were estimated from amplification of reference gene primers within the assay. Sequence reads were collapsed and filtered to measure the absolute abundance of every unique TCRbeta CDR3 rearrangement. For each sample, productive Simpson clonality was calculated as the square root of Simpson's diversity index over productive rearrangements. In its TCRdb copy, this immuneACCESS table keeps in-frame sequences only and misses some clones. Where compared with another copy, unresolved V genes explain less than half of these, and the others have no known cause. That table supplies the V and J calls and clone size; D and trimming were determined from the DNA. Counted in this sample were tens of thousands of clones; under 90% of them appeared once. The ten largest clones capture approximately 2.6% of the sample.

The data were taken from a study of blood T cell repertoires in COVID-19 (dated by TCRdb to the early 2020s). About the full investigation: Samples covering the acute and convalescent phases of COVID-19 were provided by collaborators in the United States, Italy and Spain. The material from the prospective study consisted of cDNA or gDNA derived from T cells, B-cell-depleted T cells, or PBMCs. The dataset comprised deeply sampled blood TCRbeta repertoires from subjects exposed to, actively infected with, or recovered from COVID-19. The repertoires were released in a freely available public database intended as a resource for research on the immune response to SARS-CoV-2. The samples were drawn from the first 160 participants of the ongoing ImmuneRACE study and from 950 to 1,500 subjects provided by 6 global collaborators. Nearly every sample came with metadata listing a de-identified subject ID, COVID-19 status, age in years and sex. Where available, HLA class I and class II types were obtained from metadata supplied by the sample provider rather than from assay-based typing. Points the paper makes about the study in general: The amount of clinical and demographic metadata varied by source and participant and was provided uncurated.

Sequences SGHTA (CDR1) and FQGNSA (CDR2) are obtained from the germline V gene. At the junction V is shortened by 1 base and J by 0 bases, with 4 bases in between. Measured from the cysteine to the phenylalanine, the CDR3 is 14 residues long. The read is trimmed to its CDR3 DNA, 42 bases read in frame from base 1. This receptor was identified in a man aged 45-65 years with acute or convalescent COVID-19. Sequenced sample: peripheral blood. The V and J genes are TRBV7-2 and TRBJ1-5, with no reliable assignment of the D segment. CDR3 loop: CASSLGLSNQPQHF. At the DNA level, the sequence is TGTGCCAGCAGCTTAGGGCTTAGCAATCAGCCCCAGCATTTT.